The clone carrying this T cell receptor beta chain was counted at least ten times. These data originate in a study of neurological immune-mediated disorders. Per germline, CDR1 MNHEY and CDR2 SMNVEV (reference sequence). The CDR3 totals 13 residues. Trimming stripped 2 bases from V and 12 bases from J, with 11 bases between. TCRdb itself ran the 5' RACE reads through MiXCR, one entry per CDR3 protein. The table includes some 70,000 distinct CDR3 sequences, about 4.9% detected once. V is TRBV27 and J is TRBJ1-6; D is ambiguous. The clonotype comes from a man between 25 and 39 years old with multiple sclerosis. The sample was PBMCs. This chain's CDR3 is CASSLREFEPLHF. The DNA for the CDR3 is TGTGCCAGCAGTTTACGGGAATTCGAACCCCTCCACTTT.